Listed below are T cell receptor beta chains from one sample, sequenced in a study of glioma-infiltrating T cells. MiXCR was run by TCRdb on the multiplex PCR reads, yielding one entry per CDR3 protein. The repertoire includes roughly 3,900 distinct CDR3 sequences, roughly a third of them detected once, and about 28% sits in the top ten. Sequenced input: glioma tissue, nonneoplastic brain tissue, or PBMCs (not recorded which). These receptors were collected from a human donor with low-grade glioma or glioblastoma, undergoing nonglioma brain surgery, or in good health (not recorded which). Both conserved end residues are part of each CDR3. A D gene is named only where the DNA matches it firmly. Not every row has a clone size; where given, it reads once, few, many or a size class.

clone_size	v_call	j_call	d_call	cdr3_aa	cdr3_nt
many	TRBV3-1	TRBJ2-7	-	CASSQVGYEQYF	TGTGCCAGCAGCCAAGTGGGCTACGAGCAGTACTTC
large	TRBV6-1	TRBJ1-2	-	CASSPTYGYTF	TGTGCCAGCAGCCCGACATATGGCTACACCTTC
medium-sized	TRBV3-1	TRBJ1-6	-	CASSPGPRSSPLHF	TGTGCCAGCAGTCCAGGTCCCAGAAGTTCACCCCTCCACTTT
-	TRBV15	TRBJ1-5	-	CATSRGRSSNQTQHF	TGTGCCACCTCCCGAGGACGTTCAAGCAATCAGACCCAGCATTTT
-	TRBV6-1	TRBJ1-2	TRBD1	CASSLLGQGARGYTF	TGTGCCAGCAGTTTATTGGGGCAGGGGGCGAGAGGCTACACCTTC
-	TRBV7-9	TRBJ1-4	-	CASSPLGPTNEKLFF	TGTGCCAGCAGCCCCTTAGGTCCAACTAATGAAAAACTGTTTTTT
medium-sized	TRBV20-1	TRBJ2-1	TRBD1	CSARQVDRAREQFF	TGCAGTGCTAGGCAAGTGGACAGGGCTCGAGAGCAGTTCTTC
medium-sized	TRBV20-1	TRBJ1-2	TRBD1	CSATPEDGTGTNGYTF	TGCAGTGCTACCCCCGAGGACGGGACAGGGACGAATGGCTACACCTTC
medium-sized	TRBV18	TRBJ2-7	TRBD2	CASSLGTSGQLSVVEQYF	TGTGCCAGCTCCCTGGGGACTAGCGGACAACTCTCGGTCGTCGAGCAGTACTTC
few	TRBV5-4	TRBJ2-3	TRBD2	CASSLMRGGRRDTQYF	TGTGCCAGCAGCTTAATGCGGGGGGGGAGACGAGATACGCAGTATTTT
many	TRBV12-3/TRBV12-4	TRBJ1-1	-	CASSFGGQGNTEAFF	TGTGCCAGCAGTTTCGGGGGGCAGGGGAACACTGAAGCTTTCTTT
large	TRBV2	TRBJ1-5	-	CASTRGDGGGQPQHF	TGTGCCAGCACCCGAGGAGACGGTGGTGGTCAGCCCCAGCATTTT
many	TRBV18	TRBJ1-1	-	CASSWDLANTEAFF	TGTGCCAGCTCATGGGACCTTGCGAACACTGAAGCTTTCTTT
-	TRBV5-1	TRBJ2-2	-	CASGLQGGGTGELFF	TGCGCCAGCGGCTTACAGGGTGGCGGCACCGGGGAGCTGTTTTTT
-	TRBV9	TRBJ1-3	-	CASSASASTFLSGNTIYF	TGTGCCAGCAGCGCCTCGGCGAGCACATTCCTCTCTGGAAACACCATATATTTT
-	TRBV6-2/TRBV6-3	TRBJ1-4	-	CVSEKTGGHEKLFF	TGTGTTAGCGAGAAGACGGGCGGACATGAAAAACTGTTTTTT
-	TRBV20-1	TRBJ2-3	-	CSDRGVGGGVGGADTQYF	TGCAGTGATAGGGGGGTGGGAGGGGGCGTTGGAGGCGCAGATACGCAGTATTTT
-	TRBV20-1	TRBJ1-1	TRBD1	CSARTGTGDGAFF	TGTAGTGCTAGGACCGGGACAGGGGATGGAGCTTTCTTT
-	TRBV6-1	TRBJ2-7	-	CASKEITGPRSYEQCF	TGTGCCAGCAAGGAAATCACGGGACCGCGATCCTACGAGCAGTGCTTC
many	TRBV4-1	TRBJ1-5	-	CASSQDAGTGWGIGNQPQHF	TGCGCCAGCAGCCAAGATGCGGGAACAGGGTGGGGAATTGGCAATCAGCCCCAGCATTTT
medium-sized	TRBV2	TRBJ1-1	-	CASSNSFGNTEAFF	TGTGCCAGCAGTAACAGCTTCGGGAACACTGAAGCTTTCTTT
large	TRBV6-2/TRBV6-3	TRBJ2-7	TRBD1	CASSYSSGGRVYEQYF	TGTGCCAGCAGTTACTCCTCAGGGGGCCGGGTTTACGAGCAGTACTTC
many	TRBV12-3/TRBV12-4	TRBJ1-1	-	CASSGLNTEAFF	TGTGCCAGCAGTGGCCTAAACACTGAAGCTTTCTTT
medium-sized	TRBV6-1	TRBJ2-1	-	CASSYEATYNEQFF	TGTGCCAGCAGTTATGAGGCTACCTACAATGAGCAGTTCTTC
many	TRBV5-1	TRBJ1-2	TRBD1	CASSSSGQGSGYTF	TGCGCCAGCAGCTCGAGCGGACAGGGTAGTGGCTACACCTTC
many	TRBV19	TRBJ2-2	-	CASSVRATGELFF	TGTGCCAGTAGTGTGAGGGCCACCGGGGAGCTGTTTTTT
many	TRBV19	TRBJ1-5	-	CASRMGDYSNQPQHF	TGTGCCAGTAGGATGGGGGATTATAGCAATCAGCCCCAGCATTTT
once	TRBV7-2	TRBJ1-2	TRBD1	CANSPGQGNYGHTF	TGTGCCAACAGCCCCGGACAGGGAAACTATGGCCACACCTTC
many	TRBV2	TRBJ2-7	-	CASGSLGAPSDEQYF	TGTGCCAGCGGATCACTCGGCGCCCCGAGCGACGAGCAGTACTTC
medium-sized	TRBV20-1	TRBJ2-1	-	CSARDRNEQFF	TGCAGTGCTAGAGACCGCAATGAGCAGTTCTTC
medium-sized	TRBV4-1	TRBJ2-3	TRBD2	CASSQASRGGTDTQYF	TGCGCCAGCAGCCAAGCCTCGCGGGGGGGCACAGATACGCAGTATTTT
medium-sized	TRBV19	TRBJ2-1	-	CASSMRSANEQFF	TGTGCCAGTAGTATGCGGTCAGCCAATGAGCAGTTCTTC
few	TRBV5-1	TRBJ1-5	-	CASSLQGYSNQPQHF	TGCGCCAGCAGCTTACAGGGATATAGCAATCAGCCCCAGCATTTT
medium-sized	TRBV27	TRBJ2-3	-	CASSLGSGVTQYF	TGTGCCAGCAGCCTAGGTTCGGGGGTAACGCAGTATTTT
-	TRBV20-1	TRBJ1-1	-	CSARDGGGRNIEAFF	TGCAGTGCTAGAGATGGGGGCGGAAGGAACATTGAAGCTTTCTTT
many	TRBV24-1	TRBJ2-1	-	CATSDPGHHEQFF	TGTGCCACCAGTGATCCGGGACACCATGAGCAGTTCTTC
-	TRBV20-1	TRBJ1-3	-	CSARGGETGSGNTIYF	TGCAGTGCTAGAGGGGGCGAAACAGGGTCCGGAAACACCATATATTTT
-	TRBV6-1	TRBJ2-3	TRBD1	CASSRTGDTDTQYF	TGTGCCAGCAGTCGGACAGGCGACACAGATACGCAGTATTTT
many	TRBV18	TRBJ2-5	-	CASSPGTPQETQYF	TGTGCCAGCTCACCTGGGACACCTCAAGAGACCCAGTACTTC
-	TRBV7-9	TRBJ1-5	-	CASSGGGSNQPQHF	TGTGCCAGCAGCGGGGGGGGGAGCAATCAGCCCCAGCATTTT
medium-sized	TRBV6-2/TRBV6-3	TRBJ1-1	-	CASSYAISWQGSFF	TGTGCCAGCAGTTACGCCATATCGTGGCAGGGCTCTTTCTTT
medium-sized	TRBV6-1	TRBJ1-5	-	CASRQRGGNQPQHF	TGTGCCAGCAGACAAAGGGGGGGCAATCAGCCCCAGCATTTT
medium-sized	TRBV7-9	TRBJ2-7	-	CASSLALTGLDEQYF	TGTGCCAGCAGCTTAGCGCTGACAGGACTGGACGAGCAGTACTTC
medium-sized	TRBV4-3	TRBJ2-5	-	CASSPALLGETQYF	TGCGCCAGCAGCCCCGCCCTCTTGGGGGAGACCCAGTACTTC
hyperexpanded	TRBV12-3/TRBV12-4	TRBJ1-1	TRBD1	CASSDGTGSTEAFF	TGTGCCAGCAGCGACGGGACAGGCAGCACTGAAGCTTTCTTT
-	TRBV2	TRBJ1-3	TRBD1	CASRRQGSGNTIYF	TGTGCCAGCAGACGACAGGGGTCGGGAAACACCATATATTTT
many	TRBV4-1	TRBJ2-3	TRBD2	CASSLTLAGGQDTQYF	TGCGCCAGCAGCCTGACGTTAGCGGGGGGGCAGGATACGCAGTATTTT
many	TRBV6-1	TRBJ2-2	-	CASSDSDRLNTGELFF	TGTGCCAGCAGCGATTCAGACAGGCTCAACACCGGGGAGCTGTTTTTT
-	TRBV6-1	TRBJ1-6	TRBD1	CVSRGTGQSPLHF	TGTGTTAGCAGGGGGACAGGGCAATCACCCCTCCACTTT
many	TRBV7-2	TRBJ2-5	-	CASSLISVFETQYF	TGTGCCAGCAGCTTAATCTCAGTATTCGAGACCCAGTACTTC